One and the same sample provided the 14 T cell receptor beta chains below, sequenced in a study of T cell responses to AZD1222 COVID-19 vaccine. Some clones are missing from TCRdb's copy, which holds only in-frame ones; the method was immunoSEQ multiplex PCR. Here the sample spans roughly 120,000 clones, about 85% being singletons. Here the sequenced sample was peripheral blood, taken on day 0 of AZD1222 vaccination. The source of these receptors is an adult in good health.

This chain connects TRBV5-4 to TRBJ2-1; 10 bases are shared with TRBD2. Per the germline V gene, CDR1 is SGHNT and CDR2 is YYREEE (reference sequence). V was pared by 5 bases and J by 12 bases, with 5 bases of the junction left unmatched. CDR3 length equals 12 residues. The DNA of the CDR3 is TGTGCCAGCAGTCCAGCTAGCGGGGGGCAGTTCTTC. Translating it yields CASSPASGGQFF.

The chain recombines TRBV19 with TRBJ1-2; TRBD1 might be the D (6 bases). This CDR3 region has 14 residues. The germline V gene encodes CDR1 LNHDA and CDR2 SQIVND (reference sequence). V lost 7 bases and J 4 bases, leaving 16 bases between the germline ends. CDR3 in DNA: TGTGCCAGTACCTCGGACAGCGTTGTCTATGGCTACACCTTC. Amino acids: CASTSDSVVYGYTF.

The rearrangement uses TRBV9 and TRBJ2-7; TRBD1 aligns across 8 bases. J lost 3 bases, V lost 0 bases, and 2 bases had no gene match. This CDR3 has 14 residues. Per the germline V gene, CDR1 is SGDLS and CDR2 is YYNGEE. The chain's CDR3 is CASSVGGTGYEQYF. The CDR3 DNA follows: TGTGCCAGCAGCGTAGGAGGGACAGGCTACGAGCAGTACTTC.

This rearrangement joins TRBV5-1 to TRBJ2-3; D may be TRBD2 (6 bases). Germline V gene sequence: CDR1 SGHRS, CDR2 YFSETQ. The CDR3 totals 14 residues. Trimming removed 4 bases at V and 2 bases at J, with 11 bases between. This CDR3 is CASSSGSHTDTQYF. For the CDR3, the DNA is TGCGCCAGCAGCAGCGGGTCCCACACAGATACGCAGTATTTT. The full variable domain, in which reference TRBV5-1 and TRBJ2-3 provide the parts outside the CDR3, is KAGVTQTPRYLIKTRGQQVTLSCSPISGHRSVSWYQQTPGQGLQFLFEYFSETQRNKGNFPGRFSGRQFSNSRSEMNVSTLELGDSALYLCASSSGSHTDTQYFGPGTRLTVL.

J is TRBJ1-1 and V is TRBV11-2; tentative D call: TRBD1 (5 bases). Germline CDR1 is SGHAT and CDR2 is FQNNGV. The CDR3 consists of 13 residues. Trimming cost V 4 bases and J 5 bases, with 11 bases left between them. DNA of the CDR3: TGTGCCAGCAGCTCCCAGGGAAAAACTGAAGCTTTCTTT. Translation gives CASSSQGKTEAFF. Full variable domain (remainder filled in from reference TRBV11-2 and TRBJ1-1): EAGVAQSPRYKIIEKRQSVAFWCNPISGHATLYWYQQILGQGPKLLIQFQNNGVVDDSQLPKDRFSAERLKGVDSTLKIQPAKLEDSAVYLCASSSQGKTEAFFGQGTRLTVV.

V and J are TRBV30 and TRBJ1-3, with D possibly being TRBD1 (5 bases). V lost 0 bases and J lost 7, with 22 bases in between. CDR3 length: 17 residues. CDR1 and CDR2 from the germline V gene are GTSNPN and SVGIG (reference sequence). The CDR3 sequence: CAWSVSQGTGTWNTIYF. CDR3 nucleotide sequence: TGTGCCTGGAGTGTATCGCAGGGAACAGGAACGTGGAACACCATATATTTT. Combining the CDR3 with reference TRBV30 and TRBJ1-3 gives the whole variable domain SQTIHQWPATLVQPVGSPLSLECTVEGTSNPNLYWYRQAAGRGLQLLFYSVGIGQISSEVPQNLSASRPQDRQFILSSKKLLLSDSGFYLCAWSVSQGTGTWNTIYFGEGSWLTVV.

The chain recombines TRBV5-1 with TRBJ2-7; D tentatively fits TRBD1 or TRBD2 (9 bases each). V lost 4 bases and J 2 bases, leaving 25 bases between the germline ends. This CDR3 has 18 amino acids. The germline gives CDR1 SGHRS, CDR2 YFSETQ. The CDR3 nucleotides read TGCGCCAGCAGCCCCGGGACAGGGTTTCAGCGGGAGGCCTACGAGCAGTACTTC. As protein: CASSPGTGFQREAYEQYF. Supplemented by reference TRBV5-1 and TRBJ2-7, the full variable domain reads KAGVTQTPRYLIKTRGQQVTLSCSPISGHRSVSWYQQTPGQGLQFLFEYFSETQRNKGNFPGRFSGRQFSNSRSEMNVSTLELGDSALYLCASSPGTGFQREAYEQYFGPGTRLTVT.

A word on this clone: In the same sample, other DNA sequences code for this CDR3. The V and J genes are TRBV3-1 (or the pseudogene TRBV3-2) and TRBJ2-7; the D gene is possibly TRBD2 (5 bases). Deletions cut 3 bases from V and 3 bases from J, with 9 bases between. CDR1 and CDR2 (germline): LGHDT, YNNKEL (reference sequence). The CDR3 contains 13 residues. As DNA, the CDR3 is TGTGCCAGCAGCCACGGGGTCGTCTACGAGCAGTACTTC. Its translation is CASSHGVVYEQYF.

The chain carries TRBV18 and TRBJ1-6; D ambiguous. The CDR3 sequence is 15 residues long. CDR1 is KGHSH and CDR2 is LQKENI in the germline V gene. The V and J ends lost 5 bases and 8 bases respectively, with 16 bases between them. DNA for the CDR3: TGTGCCAGCTCATCCCTTCGGGTGGTAGATTCACCCCTCCACTTT. The encoded protein is CASSSLRVVDSPLHF.

This chain's CDR3 is CASSLQGREPYEQYF. CDR3 nucleotides: TGTGCCAGCAGCCTACAGGGCAGGGAGCCCTACGAGCAGTACTTC. This sequence joins TRBV6-5 and TRBJ2-7, with D possibly being TRBD1 (6 bases). The CDR3 contains 15 residues. Germline V gene sequence: CDR1 MNHEY, CDR2 SVGAGI. V was shortened by 6 bases and J by 2 bases, with 17 bases between the two germline ends.

Written as DNA, the CDR3 is TGTGCCAGTCTAAGGGGGGCTGAAGCTTTCTTT. Translating it yields CASLRGAEAFF. The V call is TRBV19, the J call TRBJ1-1; D is possibly TRBD1 (6 bases). The CDR3 length is 11 residues. Germline V gives CDR1 LNHDA, CDR2 SQIVND (reference sequence). Trimming shortened V by 8 bases and J by 6 bases, and 10 bases separated the two germline ends. Filled out from reference TRBV19 and TRBJ1-1, the complete variable domain reads DGGITQSPKYLFRKEGQNVTLSCEQNLNHDAMYWYRQDPGQGLRLIYYSQIVNDFQKGDIAEGYSVSREKKESFPLTVTSAQKNPTAFYLCASLRGAEAFFGQGTRLTVV.

This rearrangement joins TRBV18 to TRBJ1-5; a possible D gene is TRBD1 (5 bases). Germline assignment: CDR1 KGHSH and CDR2 LQKENI. V lost 3 bases, J lost 3 bases, and 9 bases lay in between. The CDR3 runs 14 residues. In DNA form, the CDR3 reads TGTGCCAGCTCACCCGACAGCGTCAATCAGCCCCAGCATTTT. Its protein product is CASSPDSVNQPQHF.

J is TRBJ1-5 and V is TRBV7-8; D unclear. CDR1 and CDR2 (germline): SGHVS, FQNEAQ. The V end was cut by 5 bases, the J end by 6 bases, with 11 bases between. CDR3 length: 13 residues. The CDR3 DNA is TGTGCCAGCAGCCTACAAGCTGGTCAGCCCCAGCATTTT. Its translation: CASSLQAGQPQHF.

The chain couples TRBV6-5 to TRBJ1-2; no definite D call. This CDR3 spans 13 amino acids. From germline, CDR1 is MNHEY and CDR2 SVGAGI. Trimming removed 5 bases from V and 3 bases from J, with 10 bases in between. The CDR3 DNA reads TGTGCCAGCAGTAGTCTGGCGGACTATGGCTACACCTTC. This encodes CASSSLADYGYTF.